The rows below give T cell receptor beta chains drawn from one sample of a study of T cell repertoires in cytomegalovirus infection. Their recognized antigens are unknown. Using its own MiXCR run on the reads, TCRdb lists one record per CDR3 protein. The table includes approximately 150,000 distinct CDR3 sequences, about 20% detected once. Sequenced here: CD8+ T cells from cultured PBMCs, sampled from culture after CMV antigen stimulation. These TCRs come from a human donor in good health (CMV status not recorded). Some clones in this sample may be carry-over from other donors' samples. The CDR3 runs from the conserved cysteine through the conserved F or W. The order of the fields is clone size, J gene, D gene, V gene, CDR3 protein, CDR3 DNA. A D gene is named only where the DNA matches it firmly. Size tells how often a clone was seen (once, few, many) or the class of an expanded clone, and some rows leave it out.

>-|TRBJ2-1|TRBD1|TRBV7-9
CASSPMAGQGAYNEQFF
TGTGCCAGCAGCCCGATGGCAGGACAGGGGGCCTACAATGAGCAGTTCTTC
>-|TRBJ1-5|-|TRBV7-2
CASSLRALGSNQPQHF
TGTGCCAGCAGCTTACGGGCCTTGGGGAGCAATCAGCCCCAGCATTTT
>few|TRBJ1-2|-|TRBV7-9
CASSSPGDGYTF
TGTGCCAGCAGCTCACCGGGAGATGGCTACACCTTC
>-|TRBJ1-1|TRBD1|TRBV4-3
CASSPGTGLETEAFF
TGCGCCAGCAGCCCGGGGACAGGGTTAGAGACTGAAGCTTTCTTT
>-|TRBJ2-3|-|TRBV10-3
CAISEVKGRDTQYF
TGTGCCATCAGTGAGGTAAAGGGCCGGGATACGCAGTATTTT
>-|TRBJ1-2|-|TRBV7-8
CASIRRERSNYGFTF
TGTGCCAGCATCCGTAGGGAGAGGTCTAACTATGGTTTCACCTTC
>-|TRBJ1-2|-|TRBV7-2
CASSLGSPRGGYYGYTF
TGTGCCAGCAGCTTAGGGTCTCCGCGAGGAGGGTACTATGGCTACACCTTC
>-|TRBJ1-5|-|TRBV5-1
CASGDYGGNRVQPQHF
TGCGCCAGCGGTGATTATGGAGGGAATAGGGTCCAGCCCCAGCATTTT
>few|TRBJ1-1|-|TRBV6-5
CASTPNSRLPGAEAFF
TGTGCCAGCACCCCTAATAGCAGGCTCCCGGGCGCTGAAGCTTTCTTT
>-|TRBJ2-3|-|TRBV5-6
CASSPTGGTSTDTQYF
TGTGCCAGCAGCCCTACTGGAGGGACTAGCACAGATACGCAGTATTTT
>few|TRBJ2-3|TRBD2|TRBV7-2
CASSYPSGGTDTQYF
TGTGCCAGCAGCTACCCCAGCGGGGGGACAGATACGCAGTATTTT
>few|TRBJ2-1|TRBD1|TRBV15
CATSRGTGDYNEQFF
TGTGCCACCAGCAGAGGGACAGGGGACTACAATGAGCAGTTCTTC
>many|TRBJ1-1|-|TRBV6-5
CASSFGVGAPGYTEAFF
TGTGCCAGCAGTTTCGGCGTAGGGGCGCCGGGGTACACTGAAGCTTTCTTT
>few|TRBJ2-5|-|TRBV7-2
CASSLGWGVQETQYF
TGTGCCAGCAGCTTAGGTTGGGGAGTTCAAGAGACCCAGTACTTC
>-|TRBJ2-1|TRBD1|TRBV7-9
CASSPPGRGHIDEQFF
TGTGCCAGCAGCCCCCCGGGCAGGGGGCATATCGATGAGCAGTTCTTC
>-|TRBJ2-7|TRBD1|TRBV7-9
CASSDPGTGGYEQYF
TGTGCCAGCAGCGACCCCGGGACAGGGGGGTACGAGCAGTACTTC
>-|TRBJ2-3|TRBD2|TRBV4-1
CASTSPWASGGTDTQYF
TGCGCCAGCACCTCCCCGTGGGCTAGCGGGGGCACAGATACGCAGTATTTT
>-|TRBJ1-5|TRBD1|TRBV6-2/TRBV6-3
CASSYVGTGVQPQHF
TGTGCCAGCAGTTACGTCGGGACAGGGGTTCAGCCCCAGCATTTT
>-|TRBJ1-2|-|TRBV7-6
CASSSNHLTNYGYTF
TGTGCCAGCAGCTCGAACCACCTAACTAACTATGGCTACACCTTC
>-|TRBJ2-7|TRBD1|TRBV27
CDSSLSPGTGLEQYF
TGTGACAGCAGTTTATCCCCCGGGACAGGGCTCGAGCAGTACTTC
>-|TRBJ2-4|-|TRBV7-8
CASSLALTSLAKNIQYF
TGTGCCAGCAGCTTAGCGCTTACTAGCTTGGCCAAAAACATTCAGTACTTC
>-|TRBJ2-7|-|TRBV11-2
CASSLGPEVYEQYF
TGTGCCAGCAGCTTAGGTCCGGAGGTCTACGAGCAGTACTTC
>few|TRBJ2-1|-|TRBV5-6
CASVPGPSSYNEQFF
TGTGCCAGCGTGCCTGGCCCTTCCTCCTACAATGAGCAGTTCTTC
>-|TRBJ1-5|-|TRBV12-3/TRBV12-4
CASSLRSGGSNQPQHF
TGTGCCAGCAGTCTAAGAAGTGGCGGGAGCAATCAGCCCCAGCATTTT
>-|TRBJ2-7|-|TRBV7-2
CASSLNWRSEKSEQYF
TGTGCCAGCAGCTTGAATTGGCGGAGTGAGAAGAGCGAGCAGTACTTC
>-|TRBJ1-5|TRBD1|TRBV7-2
CASSSLDRVDQPQHF
TGTGCCAGCAGCTCACTGGACAGGGTCGATCAGCCCCAGCATTTT
>-|TRBJ1-1|TRBD1|TRBV12-3/TRBV12-4
CASSETGGTEAFF
TGTGCCAGCAGTGAAACAGGGGGCACTGAAGCTTTCTTT
>few|TRBJ2-7|-|TRBV7-6
CASSLAAGGPAYEQYF
TGTGCCAGCAGCTTAGCTGCCGGGGGCCCGGCCTACGAGCAGTACTTC
>-|TRBJ2-1|TRBD2|TRBV7-2
CASSLASSGDNEQFF
TGTGCCAGCAGCTTAGCGTCTAGCGGGGATAATGAGCAGTTCTTC
>-|TRBJ1-2|-|TRBV20-1
CSARETQTDGYTF
TGCAGTGCTAGAGAAACACAGACTGATGGCTACACCTTC
>-|TRBJ2-3|-|TRBV12-3/TRBV12-4
CASSSARGQGTQYF
TGTGCCAGCAGTAGCGCACGGGGCCAGGGGACGCAGTATTTT
>-|TRBJ2-7|-|TRBV20-1
CRTATVIGSYEQYF
TGCAGAACCGCGACAGTAATCGGGTCCTACGAGCAGTACTTC
>few|TRBJ2-7|-|TRBV7-9
CASSLLQDGSYEQYF
TGTGCCAGCAGCTTATTGCAGGATGGTTCCTACGAGCAGTACTTC
>few|TRBJ1-6|TRBD1|TRBV7-2
CASSWNRGADSPLHF
TGTGCCAGCAGCTGGAACAGGGGCGCGGATTCACCCCTCCACTTT
>-|TRBJ2-7|-|TRBV9
CASSGGGTHYEQYF
TGTGCCAGCAGCGGAGGCGGGACCCACTACGAGCAGTACTTC
>-|TRBJ2-1|-|TRBV7-2
CASSLAPGWNEQFF
TGTGCCAGCAGCTTAGCCCCTGGGTGGAATGAGCAGTTCTTC
>-|TRBJ1-2|-|TRBV7-9
CASSPGPGEGYTF
TGTGCCAGCAGCCCCGGCCCAGGGGAAGGCTACACCTTC
>-|TRBJ1-2|-|TRBV7-2
CASSLARGPNYGYTF
TGTGCCAGCAGCTTAGCTAGAGGCCCTAACTATGGCTACACCTTC
>once|TRBJ2-7|TRBD1|TRBV7-2
CASSLWGQGQREQYF
TGTGCCAGCAGCTTGTGGGGACAGGGTCAACGCGAGCAGTACTTC
>-|TRBJ2-3|-|TRBV27
CASSLSVLGSDTQYF
TGTGCCAGCAGTTTATCGGTACTGGGGTCGGATACGCAGTATTTT
>-|TRBJ2-1|-|TRBV5-1
CASSLGASTDYNEQFF
TGCGCCAGCAGCTTAGGGGCAAGCACCGACTACAATGAGCAGTTCTTC
>-|TRBJ2-7|-|TRBV15
CATSSQWAASSYEQYF
TGTGCCACCAGCTCTCAGTGGGCAGCGAGCTCCTACGAGCAGTACTTC
>-|TRBJ2-1|TRBD2|TRBV4-1
CASSQALAASYNEQFF
TGCGCCAGCAGCCAGGCGCTAGCGGCCTCCTACAATGAGCAGTTCTTC
>few|TRBJ2-7|-|TRBV28
CASSFASSYEQYF
TGTGCCAGCAGTTTCGCATCCTCCTACGAGCAGTACTTC
>-|TRBJ1-4|-|TRBV19
CASSTDEGYEKLFF
TGTGCCAGTAGTACGGACGAAGGGTATGAAAAACTGTTTTTT
>few|TRBJ2-7|-|TRBV6-5
CASSYRGLLGEQYF
TGTGCCAGCAGTTACCGGGGTCTTTTAGGCGAGCAGTACTTC
>many|TRBJ2-7|-|TRBV7-9
CASSPDYGAYEQYF
TGTGCCAGCAGCCCCGACTACGGGGCCTACGAGCAGTACTTC
>-|TRBJ1-6|-|TRBV6-8
CDSSYSGVWTYNSPLHF
TGTGACAGCAGTTACTCAGGGGTTTGGACCTATAATTCACCCCTCCACTTT
>-|TRBJ2-3|-|TRBV5-6
CASSFQNYATDTQYF
TGTGCCAGCAGCTTCCAGAACTACGCCACAGATACGCAGTATTTT
>many|TRBJ2-2|-|TRBV30
CASATANTGELFF
TGTGCCTCCGCGACAGCGAACACCGGGGAGCTGTTTTTT
>few|TRBJ2-1|TRBD2|TRBV9
CASTGRGGDYEQFF
TGTGCCAGCACGGGGCGGGGGGGCGACTATGAGCAGTTCTTC
>-|TRBJ2-7|-|TRBV11-2
CASSLVGLANEQYF
TGTGCCAGCAGCTTAGTCGGATTGGCCAACGAGCAGTACTTC
>few|TRBJ2-5|-|TRBV4-1
CASSSPGGFGETQYF
TGCGCCAGCAGCTCGCCCGGGGGCTTTGGGGAGACCCAGTACTTC
>-|TRBJ2-2|TRBD1|TRBV7-3
CAGSSTGAREWSGELFF
TGTGCCGGCAGCTCAACAGGGGCCCGTGAGTGGTCCGGGGAGCTGTTTTTT
>few|TRBJ2-3|TRBD2|TRBV7-2
CASSLTSGGLTDTQYF
TGTGCCAGCAGCCTAACTAGCGGGGGGCTCACAGATACGCAGTATTTT
>-|TRBJ2-1|-|TRBV6-8
CASSYQVRGGQFF
TGTGCCAGCAGTTATCAAGTTAGAGGGGGGCAGTTCTTC
>-|TRBJ1-1|-|TRBV12-3/TRBV12-4
CASTPGRANTEAFF
TGTGCCAGCACCCCGGGCAGGGCGAACACTGAAGCTTTCTTT
>few|TRBJ1-2|TRBD1|TRBV7-9
CASSPPGTGGYRGYGYTF
TGTGCCAGCAGCCCCCCCGGGACAGGGGGCTATAGGGGCTATGGCTACACCTTC
>-|TRBJ1-2|TRBD1|TRBV18
CASSPLDASGQGDGYTF
TGTGCCAGCTCACCACTTGATGCTTCGGGACAGGGGGATGGCTACACCTTC